These T cell receptor beta chains were read from a single sample in a study of blood T cell repertoires in COVID-19. Generated by immunoSEQ multiplex PCR, the TCRdb table keeps only in-frame clones and is missing some. The table records 130,000 or so clones, 85% to 90% of them present only once. The sample comprised peripheral blood. The receptors were gathered from a man in his 60s with COVID-19, enrolled during active disease. Both conserved end residues are part of each CDR3. A D gene is named only where the DNA matches it firmly. Expanded clones get a size class; other rows say once, few or many, or leave the size out.

v_call: TRBV11-2
clone_size: -
j_call: TRBJ2-7
d_call: -
cdr3_nt: TGTGCCAGCAGCTTAGATCTGAGTAACGAGCAGTACTTC
cdr3_aa: CASSLDLSNEQYF

v_call: TRBV24-1
clone_size: once
j_call: TRBJ2-7
d_call: TRBD1
cdr3_nt: TGTGCCACCGGGACAGAATACGAGCAGTACTTC
cdr3_aa: CATGTEYEQYF

v_call: TRBV3-1/TRBV3-2
clone_size: -
j_call: TRBJ1-1
d_call: -
cdr3_nt: TGTGCCAGCAGCCAGGCCGCCAGGGCGAACACTGAAGCTTTCTTT
cdr3_aa: CASSQAARANTEAFF

v_call: TRBV7-9
clone_size: -
j_call: TRBJ1-6
d_call: -
cdr3_nt: TGTGCCAGCAGCTCCGGACCGGGGTTGTCCCTCCACTTT
cdr3_aa: CASSSGPGLSLHF

v_call: TRBV28
clone_size: -
j_call: TRBJ2-7
d_call: TRBD2
cdr3_nt: TGTGCCATCGGGGGGGGTGCGTACGAGCAGTACTTC
cdr3_aa: CAIGGGAYEQYF

v_call: TRBV30
clone_size: -
j_call: TRBJ1-1
d_call: -
cdr3_nt: TGTGCCTGGAGTGTAACGGGGGTTCCTGAAGCTTTCTTT
cdr3_aa: CAWSVTGVPEAFF

v_call: TRBV4-1
clone_size: many
j_call: TRBJ1-1
d_call: -
cdr3_nt: TGCGCCAGCAGCCAAGATAGCCCGAACACTGAAGCTTTCTTT
cdr3_aa: CASSQDSPNTEAFF

v_call: TRBV5-1
clone_size: -
j_call: TRBJ1-2
d_call: -
cdr3_nt: TGCGCCAGCAGCTTGGAGGGGGTGGGTGGCTACACCTTC
cdr3_aa: CASSLEGVGGYTF

v_call: TRBV3-1/TRBV3-2
clone_size: -
j_call: TRBJ1-1
d_call: -
cdr3_nt: TGTGCCAGCAGCGATACAGCTGAAGCTTTCTTT
cdr3_aa: CASSDTAEAFF

v_call: TRBV6-5
clone_size: -
j_call: TRBJ2-7
d_call: -
cdr3_nt: TGTGCCAGCAGTTACTCGAACCAGGGTGGGTACGAGCAGTACTTC
cdr3_aa: CASSYSNQGGYEQYF

v_call: TRBV5-4
clone_size: -
j_call: TRBJ2-1
d_call: TRBD1
cdr3_nt: TGTGCCAGCAGCTTGGCAGGGGGTGAGCAGTTCTTC
cdr3_aa: CASSLAGGEQFF

v_call: TRBV7-6
clone_size: few
j_call: TRBJ1-6
d_call: -
cdr3_nt: TGTGCCAGCAGCTTAGACGTGCAGTCCAGGGGTAATTCACCCCTCCACTTT
cdr3_aa: CASSLDVQSRGNSPLHF

v_call: TRBV7-2
clone_size: few
j_call: TRBJ2-3
d_call: -
cdr3_nt: TGTGCCAGCAGCTTGCGCGGGGAGACAGATACGCAGTATTTT
cdr3_aa: CASSLRGETDTQYF

v_call: TRBV7-2
clone_size: -
j_call: TRBJ1-1
d_call: -
cdr3_nt: TGTGCCAGCAGCCAGAAGGTAGGGGGCACTGAAGCTTTCTTT
cdr3_aa: CASSQKVGGTEAFF

v_call: TRBV4-1
clone_size: -
j_call: TRBJ2-7
d_call: TRBD2
cdr3_nt: TGCGCCAGCAGCCAGGAGATAGCGGGGGGACCCGACGAGCAGTACTTC
cdr3_aa: CASSQEIAGGPDEQYF

v_call: TRBV6-2/TRBV6-3
clone_size: -
j_call: TRBJ2-7
d_call: -
cdr3_nt: TGTGCCAGCAGCGAGCCCTCTTGGGAGCAGTACTTC
cdr3_aa: CASSEPSWEQYF

v_call: TRBV7-9
clone_size: once
j_call: TRBJ1-6
d_call: -
cdr3_nt: TGTGCCAGCAGCGGCCAGTCTGGAGATAATTCACCCCTCCACTTT
cdr3_aa: CASSGQSGDNSPLHF

v_call: TRBV5-1
clone_size: -
j_call: TRBJ1-6
d_call: TRBD1
cdr3_nt: TGCGCCAGCAGCTTGGATTCCGGGACAGATAATTCACCCCTCCACTTT
cdr3_aa: CASSLDSGTDNSPLHF

v_call: TRBV19
clone_size: -
j_call: TRBJ1-6
d_call: -
cdr3_nt: TGTGCCAGCCACCCGAACCCCACTGGTGTCGGAGGGAGGAACTCACCCCTCCACTTT
cdr3_aa: CASHPNPTGVGGRNSPLHF

v_call: TRBV6-5
clone_size: -
j_call: TRBJ1-4
d_call: -
cdr3_nt: TGTGCCAGCAGTCGCGCGGGGGGGGATGAAAAACTGTTTTTT
cdr3_aa: CASSRAGGDEKLFF

v_call: TRBV30
clone_size: -
j_call: TRBJ1-6
d_call: TRBD1
cdr3_nt: TGTGCCTCGGGACAGGAAAATTCGCCCCTCCACTTT
cdr3_aa: CASGQENSPLHF

v_call: TRBV20-1
clone_size: -
j_call: TRBJ1-1
d_call: -
cdr3_nt: TGCAGTGCTAGTGGCGATACAGGGAACACTGAAGCTTTCTTT
cdr3_aa: CSASGDTGNTEAFF